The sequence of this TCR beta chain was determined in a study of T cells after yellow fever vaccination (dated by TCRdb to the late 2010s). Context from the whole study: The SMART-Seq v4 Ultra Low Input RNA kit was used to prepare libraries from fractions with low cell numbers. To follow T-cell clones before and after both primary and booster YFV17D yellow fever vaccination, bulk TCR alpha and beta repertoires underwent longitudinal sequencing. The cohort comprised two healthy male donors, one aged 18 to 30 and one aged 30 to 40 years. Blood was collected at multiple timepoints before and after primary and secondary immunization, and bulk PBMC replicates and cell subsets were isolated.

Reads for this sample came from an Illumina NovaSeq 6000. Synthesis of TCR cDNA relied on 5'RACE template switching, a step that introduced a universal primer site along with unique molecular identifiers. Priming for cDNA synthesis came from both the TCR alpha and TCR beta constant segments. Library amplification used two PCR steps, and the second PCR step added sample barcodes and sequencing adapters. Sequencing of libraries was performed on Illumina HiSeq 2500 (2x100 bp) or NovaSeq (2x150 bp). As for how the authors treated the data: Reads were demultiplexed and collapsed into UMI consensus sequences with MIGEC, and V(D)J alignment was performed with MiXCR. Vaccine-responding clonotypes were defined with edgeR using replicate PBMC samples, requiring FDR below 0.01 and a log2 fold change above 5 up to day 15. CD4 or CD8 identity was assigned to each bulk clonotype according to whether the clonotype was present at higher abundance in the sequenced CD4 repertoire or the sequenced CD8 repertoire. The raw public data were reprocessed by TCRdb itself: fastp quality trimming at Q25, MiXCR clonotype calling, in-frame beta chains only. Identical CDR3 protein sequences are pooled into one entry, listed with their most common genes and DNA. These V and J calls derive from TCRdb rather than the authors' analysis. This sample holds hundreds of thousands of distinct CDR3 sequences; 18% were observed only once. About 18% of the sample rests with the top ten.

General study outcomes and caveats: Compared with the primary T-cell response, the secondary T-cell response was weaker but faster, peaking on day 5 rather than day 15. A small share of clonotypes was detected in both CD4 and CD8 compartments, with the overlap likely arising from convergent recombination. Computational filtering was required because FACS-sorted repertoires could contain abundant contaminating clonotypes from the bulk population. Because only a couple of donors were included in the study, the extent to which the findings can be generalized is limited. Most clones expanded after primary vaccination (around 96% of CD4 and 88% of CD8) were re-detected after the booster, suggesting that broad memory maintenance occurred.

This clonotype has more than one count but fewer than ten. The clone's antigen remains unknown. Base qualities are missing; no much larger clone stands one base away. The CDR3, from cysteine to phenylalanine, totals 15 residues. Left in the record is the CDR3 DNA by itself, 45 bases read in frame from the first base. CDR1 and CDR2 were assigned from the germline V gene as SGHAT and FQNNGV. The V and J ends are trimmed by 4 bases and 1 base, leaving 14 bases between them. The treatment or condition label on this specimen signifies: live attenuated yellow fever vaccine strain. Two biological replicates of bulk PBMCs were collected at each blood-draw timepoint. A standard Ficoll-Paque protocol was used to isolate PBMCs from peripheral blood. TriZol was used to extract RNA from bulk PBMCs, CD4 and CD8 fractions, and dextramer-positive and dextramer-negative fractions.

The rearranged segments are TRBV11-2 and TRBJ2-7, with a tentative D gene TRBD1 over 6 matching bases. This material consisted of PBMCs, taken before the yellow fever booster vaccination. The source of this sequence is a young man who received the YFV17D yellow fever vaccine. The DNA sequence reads TGTGCCAGCAGCTCAGACTCCGGGACATCCTACGAGCAGTACTTC. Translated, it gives CASSSDSGTSYEQYF.